This T cell receptor (beta chain) derives from a study of blood T cell repertoires in COVID-19. In the study overall: COVID-19 samples, acute and convalescent, were from the United States, Italy and Spain. Sources were T cells, B-cell-depleted T cells, or PBMCs; the material itself was cDNA or gDNA.

The method was immunoSEQ multiplex PCR; TCRdb's version includes in-frame clones alone and lacks a portion of them. The profile covers approximately 190,000 clones, with 82% appearing a single time and around 8% taken by the ten largest. The material sequenced was peripheral blood. The origin of this receptor is a woman aged 55 to 70 with COVID-19, enrolled during active disease.

The DNA of the CDR3 is TGTGCCAGCAGCCCCGAGCATTCTGGGGCCAACGTCCTGACTTTC. Translated, it gives CASSPEHSGANVLTF. This chain links TRBV3-1 (or the pseudogene TRBV3-2) with TRBJ2-6; D remains ambiguous. Trimming cost V 4 bases and J 1 base, with 8 bases left between them. The CDR3 runs 15 residues. Germline values: CDR1 LGHDT, CDR2 YNNKEL (reference sequence).